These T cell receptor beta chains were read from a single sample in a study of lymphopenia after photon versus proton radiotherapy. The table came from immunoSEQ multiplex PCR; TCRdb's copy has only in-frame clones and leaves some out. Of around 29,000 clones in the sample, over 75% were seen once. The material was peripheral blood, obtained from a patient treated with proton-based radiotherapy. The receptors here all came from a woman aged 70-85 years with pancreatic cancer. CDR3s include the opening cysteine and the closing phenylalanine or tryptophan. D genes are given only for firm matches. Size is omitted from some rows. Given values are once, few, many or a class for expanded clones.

TGCGCCAGCAGCTTTGCGGGGGGCGTCACCGGGGAGCTGTTTTTT CASSFAGGVTGELFF . TRBJ2-2 TRBV5-1 TRBD2
TGTGCCAGCAGCTTAATAGCGGAATCCCTCTACAATGAGCAGTTCTTC CASSLIAESLYNEQFF . TRBJ2-1 TRBV7-9 .
TGTGCCAGCAGTTCAGCCTCGGGGGGCATGACTGAAGCTTTCTTT CASSSASGGMTEAFF once TRBJ1-1 TRBV28 .
TGTGCCAGCAGGCCAGGGGGCGTGGACTATGGCTACACCTTC CASRPGGVDYGYTF . TRBJ1-2 TRBV27 TRBD1
TGCGCCAGCTTAAGGGTCCCCCAAGAGACCCAGTACTTC CASLRVPQETQYF . TRBJ2-5 TRBV5-1 .
TGTGCCAGCAGGCAGAGCTCTGGAAACACCATATATTTT CASRQSSGNTIYF . TRBJ1-3 TRBV27 .
TGTGCCAGTAGTATAGTTGCCACCGGGGAGCTGTTTTTT CASSIVATGELFF . TRBJ2-2 TRBV19 .
TGTGCCAGTAGTACGACAGGGAATTCCTACAATGAGCAGTTCTTC CASSTTGNSYNEQFF . TRBJ2-1 TRBV19 TRBD1
TGTGCCAGCAGCCCATTTGGACTAGGGGGAACCACAGATACGCAGTATTTT CASSPFGLGGTTDTQYF . TRBJ2-3 TRBV7-3 .
TGTGCCAGCGCAAGCGGGGGACATAACACTGAAGCTTTCTTT CASASGGHNTEAFF . TRBJ1-1 TRBV6-5 .
TGTGCCAGTAGTATCACCCCCTTACTCTCTGGGGCCAACGTCCTGACTTTC CASSITPLLSGANVLTF . TRBJ2-6 TRBV19 .
TGTGCCAGCAGCTTAGTTTTCGGGGTTAGGACTGAAGCTTTCTTT CASSLVFGVRTEAFF . TRBJ1-1 TRBV11-2 .
TGTGCCAGCAGCTTGGGGGGGGCCTCCTACAATGAGCAGTTCTTC CASSLGGASYNEQFF . TRBJ2-1 TRBV5-4 .
TGTGCCAGCAGTTGGTTAGCGGGCAACTCCTACGAGCAGTACTTC CASSWLAGNSYEQYF . TRBJ2-7 TRBV27 TRBD2
TGCAGCGTCGGCAGTCCCGAGACACCGGTCTCTGGAAACACCATATATTTT CSVGSPETPVSGNTIYF . TRBJ1-3 TRBV29-1 .
TGTGCCAGCAGCTCACGGGACAGGGGCCGCTACACCTTC CASSSRDRGRYTF few TRBJ1-2 TRBV7-2 TRBD1